The 20 T cell receptor beta chains given below trace back to one sample, sequenced in a study of beta chain features in type 1 diabetes. Study-wide results and caveats: Among all four CD4+ subsets, Type 1 diabetes patients had TCRB CDR3s that were moderately but significantly shorter.

The study reverse transcribed the entire isolated RNA, so it sequenced expressed TCRB transcripts. Profiling relied on immunoSEQ multiplex PCR, and the TCRdb table lists in-frame clones only, not all of them. The data show fewer than 55,000 clones, under 45% seen once. These receptors have no known antigen. Material for sequencing was Tregs from blood. Receptor source: a man aged 30-40 years with type 1 diabetes.

This chain joins TRBV7-3 and TRBJ2-1; 9 bases line up with TRBD1. This CDR3 spans 14 amino acids. Germline V gene data show CDR1 as SGHTA and CDR2 as FQGTGA. V trimming: 3 bases; J trimming: 6 bases; junction bases outside the gene matches: 3. CDR3 DNA: TGTGCCAGCAGCTTGGGACAGGGCACCAATGAGCAGTTCTTC. It translates to CASSLGQGTNEQFF.

This chain links TRBV2 with TRBJ2-4, with D maybe TRBD2 (5 bases). V lost 7 bases and J 2 bases, leaving 15 bases between the germline ends. Germline V gene sequence: CDR1 SNHLY, CDR2 FYNNEI. The CDR3 covers 15 residues. The CDR3 is CASIQDFSTKNIQYF. The DNA for the CDR3 is TGTGCCAGCATCCAGGACTTTTCGACCAAAAACATTCAGTACTTC.

This clone was recorded at least ten times. The gene calls are TRBV5-1 and TRBJ2-1; the match to TRBD2 covers 13 bases. The trim removed 4 bases at V and 10 bases at J, leaving 14 bases unmatched. CDR1 SGHRS and CDR2 YFSETQ come from the germline V gene. The CDR3 contains 17 residues. CDR3 nucleotide sequence: TGCGCCAGCAGCAGGACTAGCGGGGGCCTAATAGGGGTAGAGCAGTTCTTC. Translation gives CASSRTSGGLIGVEQFF.

The V and J genes are TRBV5-6 and TRBJ2-7; 8 nucleotides align to TRBD1. J gave up 4 bases and V 4 bases, and 10 bases lay outside the gene matches. CDR1 SGHDT and CDR2 YYEEEE come from the germline V gene. This CDR3 region has 15 residues. The DNA of the CDR3 is TGTGCCAGCAGCCTTAAACCCCAGGGGGCTTACGAGCAGTACTTC. Its protein is CASSLKPQGAYEQYF.

V gene TRBV2 combines with J gene TRBJ2-5, with 8 bases identical to TRBD2. This CDR3 comprises 15 residues. CDR1 is SNHLY and CDR2 is FYNNEI in the germline V gene. J gave up 6 bases and V 8 bases, and 14 bases lay outside the gene matches. Here the CDR3 DNA reads TGTGCCAGCCTTTTGGATATAGCGGGAAAACAGACCCAGTACTTC. Protein sequence: CASLLDIAGKQTQYF. The complete variable domain, with remaining parts taken from reference TRBV2 and TRBJ2-5, reads EPEVTQTPSHQVTQMGQEVILRCVPISNHLYFYWYRQILGQKVEFLVSFYNNEISEKSEIFDDQFSVERPDGSNFTLKIRSTKLEDSAMYFCASLLDIAGKQTQYFGPGTRLLVL.

The gene calls are TRBV13 and TRBJ1-1; D not certain. The CDR3 has 12 amino acids. The germline gives CDR1 PRHDT, CDR2 FYEKMQ (reference sequence). Trimming removed 6 bases from V and 7 bases from J, with 12 bases in between. CDR3 bases: TGTGCCAGCAGAGGAGGGAATCATGAAGCTTTCTTT. Protein: CASRGGNHEAFF. Variable domain in full (rest from reference TRBV13 and TRBJ1-1): AAGVIQSPRHLIKEKRETATLKCYPIPRHDTVYWYQQGPGQDPQFLISFYEKMQSDKGSIPDRFSAQQFSDYHSELNMSSLELGDSALYFCASRGGNHEAFFGQGTRLTVV.

The chain has TRBV7-9 and TRBJ1-1; 8 bases fit TRBD1. V was clipped by 4 bases and J by 5 bases; unmatched bases: 3. From germline, CDR1 is SEHNR and CDR2 FQNEAQ (reference sequence). This CDR3 contains 13 residues. The CDR3 is CASSSRQGTEAFF. The CDR3 DNA sequence: TGTGCCAGCAGCTCCCGACAGGGGACTGAAGCTTTCTTT. Based on the CDR3 plus reference TRBV7-9 and TRBJ1-1, the full variable domain is DTGVSQNPRHKITKRGQNVTFRCDPISEHNRLYWYRQTLGQGPEFLTYFQNEAQLEKSRLLSDRFSAERPKGSFSTLEIQRTEQGDSAMYLCASSSRQGTEAFFGQGTRLTVV.

This clone has more than one count but fewer than ten. The rearrangement joins TRBV11-2 to TRBJ2-3; the match to TRBD1 covers 8 bases. The V gene's germline CDR1 is SGHAT and CDR2 FQNNGV. The CDR3 totals 17 residues. V gave up 2 bases and J gave up 4 bases; unmatched junction bases: 11. CDR3 sequence: CASSLTPQGAGADTQYF. Here the CDR3 DNA reads TGTGCCAGCAGCTTAACGCCGCAGGGGGCAGGGGCAGATACGCAGTATTTT.

This clone occurred a few times. V is TRBV6-5 and J is TRBJ2-7, with D uncertain. There are 12 residues in the CDR3. Germline CDR1 and CDR2: MNHEY and SVGAGI. Deletions cut 5 bases from V and 3 bases from J, with 8 bases between. The CDR3 DNA reads TGTGCCAGCAGTGAACACTACTACGAGCAGTACTTC. This sequence encodes CASSEHYYEQYF.

V usage is TRBV16 and J usage is TRBJ2-1; 13 nucleotides match TRBD2. The trim removed 3 bases at V and 7 bases at J, leaving 9 bases unmatched. The CDR3 runs 17 residues. Germline CDR1 KGHSY, CDR2 FQNENV. The CDR3 is CASSQLPGTSGENEQFF. Written as DNA, the CDR3 is TGTGCCAGCAGCCAGCTCCCCGGGACTAGCGGGGAGAATGAGCAGTTCTTC.

The chain is built from TRBV4-2 and TRBJ1-4; D is ambiguous. The CDR3 has 13 residues. The germline V gene has CDR1 LGHNA and CDR2 YNFKEQ. The V gene lost 4 bases and the J gene lost 3 bases, with 6 bases spanning the gap. The CDR3 sequence is CASSRGSNEKLFF. In DNA form, the CDR3 reads TGTGCCAGCAGCCGCGGTTCTAATGAAAAACTGTTTTTT.

The J gene is TRBJ1-5, the V gene TRBV28; TRBD1 is a possible D gene (5 bases). This CDR3 is 14 amino acids long. V lost 5 bases, J lost 7 bases, and 15 bases lay in between. Germline-derived CDR1 and CDR2 are MDHEN and SYDVKM. DNA of the CDR3: TGTGCCAGCAGTACGGGACTGGGGGGACAGCCCCAGCATTTT. This translates into CASSTGLGGQPQHF.

The CDR3 nucleotides are TGTGCCAGCAGCTCCCGGAGGACAGGAGATGGCTACACCTTC. This sequence encodes CASSSRRTGDGYTF. The rearrangement links TRBV5-4 to TRBJ1-2; 7 bases fit TRBD1. Germline trimming cut 3 bases from V and 6 bases from J; bases unmatched to any gene: 8. CDR1 is SGHNT and CDR2 is YYREEE in the germline V gene (reference sequence). The CDR3 extends over 14 amino acids.

The rearrangement uses TRBV9 and TRBJ1-5; D gene ambiguous. The germline CDR1 and CDR2 sequences are SGDLS and YYNGEE. V lost 4 bases to trimming and J lost 0 bases, with 17 bases between them. The CDR3 length is 17 residues. The CDR3 DNA reads TGTGCCAGCAGCCCAACCTTCGAGTTATATAGCAATCAGCCCCAGCATTTT. Residues: CASSPTFELYSNQPQHF.

The chain is built from TRBV18 and TRBJ2-1; 12 nucleotides match TRBD1. J lost 5 bases, V lost 3 bases, and 11 bases had no gene match. Germline V lookup: CDR1 KGHSH, CDR2 LQKENI. The length of the CDR3 is 18 residues. Here the CDR3 reads CASSPPSRGQGANNEQFF. The DNA for the CDR3 is TGTGCCAGCTCACCCCCAAGTAGGGGACAGGGGGCTAACAATGAGCAGTTCTTC.

The chain couples TRBV29-1 to TRBJ1-1, with D possibly being TRBD1 (6 bases). V was pared by 4 bases and J by 4 bases, with 13 bases between. The germline CDR1 and CDR2 sequences are SQVTM and ANQGSEA. The CDR3 sequence is 13 residues long. In nucleotides, the CDR3 is TGCAGCGTTGGGATAAACAGGGCCACTGAAGCTTTCTTT. Its translation is CSVGINRATEAFF. The full variable domain, its missing parts supplied by reference TRBV29-1 and TRBJ1-1, is SAVISQKPSRDICQRGTSLTIQCQVDSQVTMMFWYRQQPGQSLTLIATANQGSEATYESGFVIDKFPISRPNLTFSTLTVSNMSPEDSSIYLCSVGINRATEAFFGQGTRLTVV.

The table lists this clone with a few counts. The rearrangement links TRBV29-1 to TRBJ2-3; 7 bases fit TRBD1. This CDR3 comprises 14 residues. With V trimmed by 4 bases and J by 0 bases, 4 bases remained unmatched. Germline assignment: CDR1 SQVTM and CDR2 ANQGSEA. The CDR3 reads CSVAGQSSTDTQYF. Here the CDR3 DNA reads TGCAGCGTTGCGGGACAGTCTAGCACAGATACGCAGTATTTT.

The V call is TRBV7-8, the J call TRBJ2-7; 9 bases map to TRBD1. The CDR3 extends over 16 amino acids. J lost 2 bases, V lost 5 bases, and 10 bases had no gene match. Germline lookup yields CDR1 SGHVS and CDR2 FQNEAQ. CDR3 in amino acids: CASSRSRDRDAYEQYF. The CDR3 coding sequence is TGTGCCAGCAGCCGAAGCCGGGACAGGGATGCCTACGAGCAGTACTTC.

V is TRBV27 and J is TRBJ1-4, with D possibly TRBD1 on 6 matching bases. Deletions cut 5 bases from V and 11 bases from J, with 21 bases between. The V gene's germline CDR1 is MNHEY and CDR2 SMNVEV (reference sequence). This CDR3 comprises 15 residues. The CDR3 DNA sequence: TGTGCCAGCAGTCCAAGAACCACCACAGGGCTGAAACTGTTTTTT. Its protein is CASSPRTTTGLKLFF.

J is TRBJ1-2 and V is TRBV6-6; 8 nucleotides match TRBD1. This CDR3 is 12 amino acids long. The germline V gene encodes CDR1 MNHNY and CDR2 SVGAGI (reference sequence). The V gene end was trimmed by 6 bases and the J gene end by 8 bases; junction bases not matched to a gene: 5. CDR3 in amino acids: CASSPQGAGYTF. The CDR3 coding sequence is TGTGCCAGCAGCCCCCAGGGGGCCGGCTACACCTTC.